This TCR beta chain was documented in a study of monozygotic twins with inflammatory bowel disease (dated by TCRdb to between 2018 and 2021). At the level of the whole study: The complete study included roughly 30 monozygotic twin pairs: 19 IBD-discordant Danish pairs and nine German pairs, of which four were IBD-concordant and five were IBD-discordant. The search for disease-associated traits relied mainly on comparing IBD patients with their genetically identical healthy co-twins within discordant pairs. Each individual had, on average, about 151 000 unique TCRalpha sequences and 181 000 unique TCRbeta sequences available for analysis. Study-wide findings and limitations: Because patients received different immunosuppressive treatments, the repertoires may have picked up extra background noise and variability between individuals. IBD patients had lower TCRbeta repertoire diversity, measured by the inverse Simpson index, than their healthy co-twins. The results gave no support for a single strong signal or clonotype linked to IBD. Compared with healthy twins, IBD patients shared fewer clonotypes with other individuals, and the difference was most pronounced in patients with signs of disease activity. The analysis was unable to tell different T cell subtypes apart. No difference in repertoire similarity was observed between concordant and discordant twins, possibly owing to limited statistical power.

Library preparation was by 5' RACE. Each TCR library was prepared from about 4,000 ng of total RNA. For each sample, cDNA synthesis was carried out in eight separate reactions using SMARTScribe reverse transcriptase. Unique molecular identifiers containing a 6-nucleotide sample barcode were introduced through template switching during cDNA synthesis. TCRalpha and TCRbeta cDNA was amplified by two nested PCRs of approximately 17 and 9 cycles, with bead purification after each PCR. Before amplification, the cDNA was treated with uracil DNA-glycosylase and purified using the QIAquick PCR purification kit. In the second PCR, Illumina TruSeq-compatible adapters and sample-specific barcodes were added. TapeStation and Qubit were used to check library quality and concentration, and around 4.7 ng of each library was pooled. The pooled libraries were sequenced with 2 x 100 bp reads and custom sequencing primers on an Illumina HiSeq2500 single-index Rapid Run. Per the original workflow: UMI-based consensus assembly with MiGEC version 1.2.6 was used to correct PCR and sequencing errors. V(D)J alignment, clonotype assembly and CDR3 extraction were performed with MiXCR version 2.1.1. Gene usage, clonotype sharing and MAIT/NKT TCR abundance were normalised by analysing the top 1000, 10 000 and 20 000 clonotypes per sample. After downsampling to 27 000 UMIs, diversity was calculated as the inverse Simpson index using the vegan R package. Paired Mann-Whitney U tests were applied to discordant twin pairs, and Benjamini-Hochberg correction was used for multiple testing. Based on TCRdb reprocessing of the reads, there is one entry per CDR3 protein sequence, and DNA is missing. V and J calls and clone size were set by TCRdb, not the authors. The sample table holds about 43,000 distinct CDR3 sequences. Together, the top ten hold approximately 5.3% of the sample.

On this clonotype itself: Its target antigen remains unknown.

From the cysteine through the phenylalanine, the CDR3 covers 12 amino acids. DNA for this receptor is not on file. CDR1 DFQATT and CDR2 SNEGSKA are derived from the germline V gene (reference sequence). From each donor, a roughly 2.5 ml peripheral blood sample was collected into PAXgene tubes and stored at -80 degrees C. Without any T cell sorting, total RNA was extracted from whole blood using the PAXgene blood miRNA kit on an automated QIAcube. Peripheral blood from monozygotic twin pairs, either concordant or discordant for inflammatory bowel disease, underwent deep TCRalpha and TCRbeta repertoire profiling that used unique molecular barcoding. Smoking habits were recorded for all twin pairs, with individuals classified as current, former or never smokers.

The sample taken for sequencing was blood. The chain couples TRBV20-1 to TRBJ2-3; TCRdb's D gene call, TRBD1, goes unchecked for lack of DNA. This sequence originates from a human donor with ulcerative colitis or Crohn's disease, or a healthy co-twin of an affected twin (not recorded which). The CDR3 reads CSARGRADTQYF.